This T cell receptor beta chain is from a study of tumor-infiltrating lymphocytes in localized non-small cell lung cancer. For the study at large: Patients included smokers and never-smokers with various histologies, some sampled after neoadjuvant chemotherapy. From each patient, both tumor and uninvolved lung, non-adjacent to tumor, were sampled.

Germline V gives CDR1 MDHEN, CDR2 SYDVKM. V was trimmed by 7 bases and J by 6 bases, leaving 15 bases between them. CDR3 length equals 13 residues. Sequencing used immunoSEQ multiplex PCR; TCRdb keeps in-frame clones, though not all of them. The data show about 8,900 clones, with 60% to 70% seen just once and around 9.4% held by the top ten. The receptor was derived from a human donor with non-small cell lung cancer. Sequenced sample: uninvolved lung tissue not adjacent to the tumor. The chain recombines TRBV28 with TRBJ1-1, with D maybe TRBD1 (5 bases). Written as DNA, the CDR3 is TGTGCCAGCAAGCCCGGGGGGGTCTCTGAAGCTTTCTTT. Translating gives CASKPGGVSEAFF. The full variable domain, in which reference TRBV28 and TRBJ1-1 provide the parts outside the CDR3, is DVKVTQSSRYLVKRTGEKVFLECVQDMDHENMFWYRQDPGLGLRLIYFSYDVKMKEKGDIPEGYSVSREKKERFSLILESASTNQTSMYLCASKPGGVSEAFFGQGTRLTVV.